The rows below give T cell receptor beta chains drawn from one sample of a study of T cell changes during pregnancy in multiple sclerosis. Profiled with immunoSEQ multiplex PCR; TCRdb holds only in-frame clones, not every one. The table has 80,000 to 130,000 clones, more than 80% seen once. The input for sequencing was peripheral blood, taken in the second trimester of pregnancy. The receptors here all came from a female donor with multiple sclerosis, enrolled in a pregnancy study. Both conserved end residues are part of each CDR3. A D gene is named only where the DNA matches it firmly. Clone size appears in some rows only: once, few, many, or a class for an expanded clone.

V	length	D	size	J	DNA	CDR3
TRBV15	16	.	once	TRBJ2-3	TGTGCCACCAGCTACCAACCAGCGGGCCCCGGAGATACGCAGTATTTT	CATSYQPAGPGDTQYF
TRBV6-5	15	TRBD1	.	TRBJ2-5	TGTGCCAGCAGTTACGTCGGGACAGCCCAAGAGACCCAGTACTTC	CASSYVGTAQETQYF
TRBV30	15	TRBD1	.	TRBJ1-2	TGTGCCTGGAGCGGGACAGGGGGGCGAGTCTATGGCTACACCTTC	CAWSGTGGRVYGYTF
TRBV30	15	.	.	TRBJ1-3	TGTGCCTGGAGTGTGAAGGTGGGGCTCGGAAACACCATATATTTT	CAWSVKVGLGNTIYF
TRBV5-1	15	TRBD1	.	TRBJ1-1	TGCGCCAGCAGCTGGCGACAGGGATCAGGCACTGAAGCTTTCTTT	CASSWRQGSGTEAFF
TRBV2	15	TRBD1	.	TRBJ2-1	TGTGCCAGCAGTCACCGGGACAGGGGTTCCAATGAGCAGTTCTTC	CASSHRDRGSNEQFF
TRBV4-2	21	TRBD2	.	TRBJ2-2	TGTGCCAGCAGCCAAGATAAGGTTTTGTGGCGGGAGGGCAGGAACACCGGGGAGCTGTTTTTT	CASSQDKVLWREGRNTGELFF
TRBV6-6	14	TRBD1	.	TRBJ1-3	TGTGCCAGCAGCCAGGGGGCGTGGGGAAACACCATATATTTT	CASSQGAWGNTIYF
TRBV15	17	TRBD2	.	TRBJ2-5	TGTGCCACCAGCTCGAGACTAGCGGGGGGGCCTTTAGAGACCCAGTACTTC	CATSSRLAGGPLETQYF
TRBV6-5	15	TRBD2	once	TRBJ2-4	TGTGCCAGCAGTGCAGGGACTAGCGGCAAAAACATTCAGTACTTC	CASSAGTSGKNIQYF
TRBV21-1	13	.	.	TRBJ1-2	TGTGCCAGCAGCAAACAGGGTATACATGGCTACACCTTC	CASSKQGIHGYTF
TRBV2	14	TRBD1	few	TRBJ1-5	TGTGCCAGCAGTAACGGACAGGTTGGGTGGCCCCAGCATTTT	CASSNGQVGWPQHF
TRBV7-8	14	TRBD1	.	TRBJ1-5	TGTGCCAGCAGCTTAGCGGGACAGTATCAGCCCCAGCATTTT	CASSLAGQYQPQHF
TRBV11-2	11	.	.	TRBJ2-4	TGTGCCAGCGGCCCCAAAAACATTCAGTACTTC	CASGPKNIQYF
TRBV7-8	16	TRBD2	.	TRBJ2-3	TGTGCCAGCAGCTTAAAACTAGCGGGGGTCACAGATACGCAGTATTTT	CASSLKLAGVTDTQYF
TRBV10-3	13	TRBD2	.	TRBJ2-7	TGTGCCATCAGTGAGTCGGGGCGGGGGTTTCAGTACTTC	CAISESGRGFQYF
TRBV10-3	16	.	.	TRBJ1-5	TGTGCCATCAGTGAGTCCGACTTCTATAGCAATCAGCCCCAGCATTTT	CAISESDFYSNQPQHF
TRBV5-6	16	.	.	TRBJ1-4	TGTGCCAGCAGCTTGGTGGGAGGGGCAACTAATGAAAAACTGTTTTTT	CASSLVGGATNEKLFF
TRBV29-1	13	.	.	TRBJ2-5	TGCAGCGTTTTACTGAGTTTCCAAGAGACCCAGTACTTC	CSVLLSFQETQYF
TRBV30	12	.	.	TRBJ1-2	TGTGCCTGGGAGTTTCAGGGTGAGGGCTACACCTTC	CAWEFQGEGYTF
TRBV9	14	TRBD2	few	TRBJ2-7	TGTGCCAGCAGCTTGGGACTAGCGGGAGTCGAGCAGTACTTC	CASSLGLAGVEQYF
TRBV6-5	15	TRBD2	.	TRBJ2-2	TGTGCCAGCAGCATAGCGGGAGTCGGGGCCGGGGAGCTGTTTTTT	CASSIAGVGAGELFF
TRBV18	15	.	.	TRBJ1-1	TGTGCCAGCTCACTTCGGGGAGGGACGAACACTGAAGCTTTCTTT	CASSLRGGTNTEAFF
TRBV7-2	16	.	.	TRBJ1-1	TGTGCCAGCAGCTTAGGTATTTCAGGGCCGAACACTGAAGCTTTCTTT	CASSLGISGPNTEAFF
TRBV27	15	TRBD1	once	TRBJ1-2	TGTGCCAGCAGTCGCACTCGGGACAGGGGGAGGGGCTACACCTTC	CASSRTRDRGRGYTF
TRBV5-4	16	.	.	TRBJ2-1	TGTGCCAGCAGCCCGGTAGGAGGACTACGCTACAATGAGCAGTTCTTC	CASSPVGGLRYNEQFF
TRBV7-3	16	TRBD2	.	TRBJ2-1	TGTGCCAGCAGCTCCAGGACTAGCGGGAGTGGAAATGAGCAGTTCTTC	CASSSRTSGSGNEQFF
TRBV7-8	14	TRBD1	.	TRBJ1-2	TGTGCCAGCAGCGCCAGGGACAGGGTTTTCGGCTACACCTTC	CASSARDRVFGYTF
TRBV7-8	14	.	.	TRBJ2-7	TGTGCCAGCAGCCTGACAGGCTTTACCTACGAGCAGTACTTC	CASSLTGFTYEQYF
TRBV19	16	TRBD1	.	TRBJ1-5	TGTGCCAGTAGTATAGGGGCAGGGGGTGCCGATCAGCCCCAGCATTTT	CASSIGAGGADQPQHF
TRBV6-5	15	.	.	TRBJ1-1	TGTGCCAGCAGTTACTCGCGGTGGCTAAACACTGAAGCTTTCTTT	CASSYSRWLNTEAFF
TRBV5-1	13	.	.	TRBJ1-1	TGCGCCAGCAGCCTGCAGGGAAACACTGAAGCTTTCTTT	CASSLQGNTEAFF
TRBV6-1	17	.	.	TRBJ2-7	TGTGCCAGCAGTGAAGCAAGGGGGGGAGAGACGAACTACGAGCAGTACTTC	CASSEARGGETNYEQYF
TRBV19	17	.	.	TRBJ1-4	TGTGCCAGTACGGTTTGGGGAGGGGCCAGGATTCCTGAAAAACTGTTTTTT	CASTVWGGARIPEKLFF